This T cell receptor (beta chain) came from a study of blood T cell repertoires in COVID-19. For the study at large: Specimens from acute and convalescent COVID-19 originated in the United States, Italy and Spain. PBMCs, B-cell-depleted T cells, or T cells were the source of the cDNA or gDNA that made up the material.

Original methodology: Amplification from reference gene primers served as the basis for estimated nucleated cell counts. Only in-frame clones appear in the TCRdb table, and some are missing; sequencing was by immunoSEQ multiplex PCR. D and trimming were read from the DNA, whereas the V and J calls and clone size are those reported in that table. The data hold 150,000 to 200,000 clones, with approximately 84% observed a single time. This clone appeared a few times. Trimming removed 0 bases from V and 6 bases from J, with 9 bases in between. The CDR3 sequence is 14 residues long. CDR1 is MNHEY and CDR2 is SVGEGT in the germline V gene.

Sequenced input: peripheral blood. The V and J genes are TRBV6-2 or TRBV6-3 and TRBJ1-5; D not certain. This sequence was found in a middle-aged man who had recovered from COVID-19. In DNA form, the CDR3 reads TGTGCCAGCAGTTACTCTGCAGGCGTTCAGCCCCAGCATTTT. This codes for CASSYSAGVQPQHF.